This T cell receptor beta chain was observed in a study of shared clonotypes between healthy human individuals. Deep was the level at which the assay was run. An even split of each subset's genomic DNA across several immunoSEQ plates was performed. Using 200 ng DNA, some 30,000 T cell genomes, the sorted-subset replicate PCRs were run. Libraries were prepared by immunoSEQ multiplex PCR; TCRdb keeps only in-frame clonotypes and omits some of them. The sample yields hundreds of thousands of clones, about 95% seen once. Naive-designated CD8 cells lacked CD45RO, were positively enriched for CCR7, and omitted terminally differentiated effector memory CD45RA+ cells. The germline CDR1 and CDR2 sequences are MNHEY and SMNVEV (reference sequence). V gave up 3 bases and J gave up 2 bases, with 10 bases separating them. The CDR3 covers 14 residues.

The receptor comes from a young woman in good health. The gene calls are TRBV27 and TRBJ1-1; D gene ambiguous. Sample: naive CD8+ T cells sorted from blood. The CDR3 nucleotides read TGTGCCAGCAGTTTTTCGGGGATTAACACTGAAGCTTTCTTT. It yields the protein CASSFSGINTEAFF.